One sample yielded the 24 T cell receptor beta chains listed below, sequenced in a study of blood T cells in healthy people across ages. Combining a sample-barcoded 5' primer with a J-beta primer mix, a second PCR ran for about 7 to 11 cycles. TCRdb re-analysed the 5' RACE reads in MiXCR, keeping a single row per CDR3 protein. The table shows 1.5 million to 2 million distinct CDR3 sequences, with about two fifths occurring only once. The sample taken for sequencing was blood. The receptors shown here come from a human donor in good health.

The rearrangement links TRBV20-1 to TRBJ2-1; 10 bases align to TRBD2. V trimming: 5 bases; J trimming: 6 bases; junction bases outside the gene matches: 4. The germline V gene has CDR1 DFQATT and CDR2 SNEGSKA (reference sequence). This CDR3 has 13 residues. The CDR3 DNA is TGCAGTGCTCTGGGACTAGCGAGCAATGAGCAGTTCTTC. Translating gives CSALGLASNEQFF.

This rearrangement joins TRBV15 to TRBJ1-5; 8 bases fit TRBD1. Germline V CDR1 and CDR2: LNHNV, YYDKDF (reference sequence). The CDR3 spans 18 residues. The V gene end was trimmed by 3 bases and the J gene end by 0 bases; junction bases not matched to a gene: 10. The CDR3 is CATSRWLDRAFSNQPQHF. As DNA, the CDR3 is TGTGCCACCAGCAGGTGGTTGGACAGGGCCTTTAGCAATCAGCCCCAGCATTTT.

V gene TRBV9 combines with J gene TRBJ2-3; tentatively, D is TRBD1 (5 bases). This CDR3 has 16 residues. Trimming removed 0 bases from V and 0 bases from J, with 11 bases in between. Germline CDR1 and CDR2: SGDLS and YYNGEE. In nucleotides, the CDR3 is TGTGCCAGCAGCGTAGGGGTGACAGCTAGCACAGATACGCAGTATTTT. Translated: CASSVGVTASTDTQYF.

The CDR3 nucleotides are TGCAGCGCGGACTTTCAACAGGGGGACGAGCAGTACTTC. The encoded protein is CSADFQQGDEQYF. The chain joins TRBV29-1 to TRBJ2-5; 8 nucleotides line up with TRBD1. The J call is in doubt because the DNA end fits TRBJ2-7 better. The CDR3 totals 13 residues. CDR1 and CDR2 from the germline V gene are SQVTM and ANQGSEA.

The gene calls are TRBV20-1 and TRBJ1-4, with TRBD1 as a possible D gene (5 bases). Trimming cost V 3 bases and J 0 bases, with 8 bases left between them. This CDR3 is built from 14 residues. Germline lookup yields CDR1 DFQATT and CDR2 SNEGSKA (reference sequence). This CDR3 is CSASPTATNEKLFF. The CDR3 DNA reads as TGCAGTGCTAGCCCGACAGCAACTAATGAAAAACTGTTTTTT.

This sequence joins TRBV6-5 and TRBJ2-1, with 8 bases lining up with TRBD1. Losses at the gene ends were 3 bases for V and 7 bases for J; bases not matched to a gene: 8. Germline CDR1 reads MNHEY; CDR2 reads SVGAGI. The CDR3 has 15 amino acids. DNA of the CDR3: TGTGCCAGCAGTTATTACAGGGGGACTTATAATGAGCAGTTCTTC. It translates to CASSYYRGTYNEQFF.

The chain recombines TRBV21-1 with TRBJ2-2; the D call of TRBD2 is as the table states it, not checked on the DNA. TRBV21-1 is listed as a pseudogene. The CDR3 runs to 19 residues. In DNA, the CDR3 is TGTGCCAGCAGCAAACCCCCCTCGACGGCTAGCGGGGGTAGCGGGGAGCTGTTTTTT. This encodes CASSKPPSTASGGSGELFF.

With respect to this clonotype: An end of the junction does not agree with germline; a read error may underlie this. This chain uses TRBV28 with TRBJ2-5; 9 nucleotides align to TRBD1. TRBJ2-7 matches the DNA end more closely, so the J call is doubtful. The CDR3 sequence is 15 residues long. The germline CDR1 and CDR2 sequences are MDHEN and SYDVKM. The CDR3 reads CASTNRGRVRYEQYF. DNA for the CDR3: TGTGCTAGCACAAACAGGGGGCGCGTGAGGTACGAGCAGTACTTC.

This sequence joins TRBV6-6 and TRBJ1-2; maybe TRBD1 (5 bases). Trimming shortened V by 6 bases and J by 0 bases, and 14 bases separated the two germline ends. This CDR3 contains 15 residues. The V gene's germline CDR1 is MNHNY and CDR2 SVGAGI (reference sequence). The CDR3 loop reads CASRDDRNANYGYTF. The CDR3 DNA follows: TGTGCCAGCAGGGATGACAGAAACGCTAACTATGGCTACACCTTC.

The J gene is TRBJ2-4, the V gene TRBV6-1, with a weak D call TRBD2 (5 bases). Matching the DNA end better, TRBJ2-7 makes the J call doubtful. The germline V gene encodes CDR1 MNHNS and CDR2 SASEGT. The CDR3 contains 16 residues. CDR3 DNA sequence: TGTGCCAGCAGTGAAGCGAGGGCCAGCGGTCGGGCCGAGCAGTACTTC. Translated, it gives CASSEARASGRAEQYF.

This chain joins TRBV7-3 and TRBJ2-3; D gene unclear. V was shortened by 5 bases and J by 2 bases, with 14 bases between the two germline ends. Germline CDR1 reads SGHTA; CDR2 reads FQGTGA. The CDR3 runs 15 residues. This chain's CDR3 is CASSPRGLYTDTQYF. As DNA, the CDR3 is TGTGCCAGCAGCCCCCGAGGCCTTTACACAGATACGCAGTATTTT.

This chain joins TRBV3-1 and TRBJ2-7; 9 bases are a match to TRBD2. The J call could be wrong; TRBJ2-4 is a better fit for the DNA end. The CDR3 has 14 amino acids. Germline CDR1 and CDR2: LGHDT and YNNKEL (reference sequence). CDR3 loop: CASSMRGGPGIQYF. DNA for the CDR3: TGTGCCAGCAGCATGCGGGGGGGCCCAGGCATTCAGTACTTC.

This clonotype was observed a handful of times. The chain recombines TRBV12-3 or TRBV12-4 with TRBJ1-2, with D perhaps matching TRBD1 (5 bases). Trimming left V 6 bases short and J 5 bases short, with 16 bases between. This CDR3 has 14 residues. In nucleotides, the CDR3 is TGTGCCAGCAGGGGGACGGGATTACTGTATGGCTACACCTTC. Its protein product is CASRGTGLLYGYTF.

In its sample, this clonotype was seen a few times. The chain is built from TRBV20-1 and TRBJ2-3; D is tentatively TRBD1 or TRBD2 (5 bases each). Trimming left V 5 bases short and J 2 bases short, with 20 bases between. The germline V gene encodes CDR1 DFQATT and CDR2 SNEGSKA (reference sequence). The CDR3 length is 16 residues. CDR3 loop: CSAPLPGPTYTDTQYF. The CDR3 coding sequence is TGCAGTGCTCCACTTCCGGGACCAACCTACACAGATACGCAGTATTTT.

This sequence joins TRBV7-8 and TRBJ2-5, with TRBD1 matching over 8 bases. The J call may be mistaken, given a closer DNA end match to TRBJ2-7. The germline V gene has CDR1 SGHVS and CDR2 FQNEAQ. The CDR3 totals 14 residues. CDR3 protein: CASSFRQGNHEQYF. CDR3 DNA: TGTGCCAGCAGCTTTCGACAGGGGAACCACGAGCAGTACTTC.

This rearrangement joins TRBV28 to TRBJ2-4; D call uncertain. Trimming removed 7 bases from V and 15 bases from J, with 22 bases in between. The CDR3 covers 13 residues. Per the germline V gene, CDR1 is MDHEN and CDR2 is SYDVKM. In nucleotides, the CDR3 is TGTGCCAGCACCTCCGTGGAATTTGGCGTGCGGTACTTC. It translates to CASTSVEFGVRYF. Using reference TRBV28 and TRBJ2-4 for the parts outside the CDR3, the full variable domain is DVKVTQSSRYLVKRTGEKVFLECVQDMDHENMFWYRQDPGLGLRLIYFSYDVKMKEKGDIPEGYSVSREKKERFSLILESASTNQTSMYLCASTSVEFGVRYFGAGTRLSVL.

CDR3 nucleotides: TGTGCCAGCCACCGTTCGGGAGGTAGGACTGAAGCTTTCTTT. It codes for CASHRSGGRTEAFF. The rearrangement joins TRBV6-2 or TRBV6-3 to TRBJ1-1, with unresolved D. The CDR3 length is 14 residues. In germline, CDR1 is MNHEY, CDR2 SVGEGT. V lost 8 bases and J lost 5, with 18 bases in between.

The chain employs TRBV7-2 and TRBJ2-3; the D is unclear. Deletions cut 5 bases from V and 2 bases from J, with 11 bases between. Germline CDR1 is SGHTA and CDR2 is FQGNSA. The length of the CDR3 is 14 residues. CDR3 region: CASSQDKITDTQYF. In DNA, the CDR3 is TGTGCCAGCAGCCAAGACAAGATCACAGATACGCAGTATTTT.

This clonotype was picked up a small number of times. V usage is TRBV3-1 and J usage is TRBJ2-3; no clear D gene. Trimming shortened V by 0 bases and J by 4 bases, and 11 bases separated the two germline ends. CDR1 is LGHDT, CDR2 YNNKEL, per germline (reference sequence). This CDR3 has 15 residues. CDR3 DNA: TGTGCCAGCAGCCAAGAAGTCAGAAGCGCAGATACGCAGTATTTT. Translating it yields CASSQEVRSADTQYF.

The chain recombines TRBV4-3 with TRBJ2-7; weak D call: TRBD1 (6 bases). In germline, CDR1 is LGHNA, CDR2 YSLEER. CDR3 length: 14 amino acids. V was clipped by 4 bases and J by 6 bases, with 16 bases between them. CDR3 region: CASSPSRDIFEQYF. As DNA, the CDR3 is TGCGCCAGCAGCCCCAGTCGGGACATTTTCGAGCAGTACTTC.

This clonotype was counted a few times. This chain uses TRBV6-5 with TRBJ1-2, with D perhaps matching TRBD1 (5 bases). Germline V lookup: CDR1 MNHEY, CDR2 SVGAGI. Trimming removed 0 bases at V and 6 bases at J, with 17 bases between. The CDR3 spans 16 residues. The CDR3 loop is CASSYSSGTRNNGYTF. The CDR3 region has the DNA TGTGCCAGCAGTTACTCGAGTGGGACGCGGAACAATGGCTACACCTTC.

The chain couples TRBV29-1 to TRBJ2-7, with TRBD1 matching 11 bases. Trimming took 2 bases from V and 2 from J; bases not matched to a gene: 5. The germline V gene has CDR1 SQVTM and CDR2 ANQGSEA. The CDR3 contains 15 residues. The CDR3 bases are TGCAGCGTTGAATTTGGACAGGGGGCCCCCTACGAGCAGTACTTC. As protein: CSVEFGQGAPYEQYF.

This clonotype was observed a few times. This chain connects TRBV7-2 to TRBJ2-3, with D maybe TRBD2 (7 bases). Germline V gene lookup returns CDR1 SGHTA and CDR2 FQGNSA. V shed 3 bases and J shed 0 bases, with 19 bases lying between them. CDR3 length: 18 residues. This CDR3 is CASSFQPGGGGSTDTQYF. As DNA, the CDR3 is TGTGCCAGCAGCTTTCAACCCGGGGGCGGGGGAAGCACAGATACGCAGTATTTT.

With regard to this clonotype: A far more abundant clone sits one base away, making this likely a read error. The CDR3 DNA reads TGTACCAGCAGCTTAGGGACAGGGGCCTACGAGCAGTACTTC. Encoded protein: CTSSLGTGAYEQYF. The chain joins TRBV7-2 to TRBJ2-7; 9 bases are shared with TRBD1. Germline CDR1 is SGHTA and CDR2 is FQGNSA. The CDR3 covers 14 residues. With 1 base clipped from V and 2 bases from J, the junction kept 0 bases outside the gene matches.